A single T cell receptor beta chain is shown here with its context. Antigen unknown. V was shortened by 6 bases and J by 5 bases, with 8 bases between the two germline ends. In germline, CDR1 is MNHEY, CDR2 SMNVEV (reference sequence). The CDR3 is made up of 11 amino acids. Noted treatment: oral pan-JAK inhibitor, 5-10 mg twice daily. The record originates from a study of CD8+ T cells in alopecia areata. Investigators isolated RNA and reverse transcribed it into cDNA to act as the sequencing template. The table came from immunoSEQ multiplex PCR; TCRdb's copy has only in-frame clones and leaves some out. The repertoire holds 190,000 or so clones, about three fifths seen once, with over 9.5% in the top ten. Study results and caveats: Tofacitinib yielded significantly lower scalp clonality and fewer expanded CD8+ clones among the top 100. There were many expanded lesional clones persisting in scalp and blood during tofacitinib.

Source: CD8+ T cells sorted from blood, taken at week 24, from a patient treated with tofacitinib. The sequence was obtained from a human donor with alopecia areata. The V gene is TRBV27, the J gene TRBJ2-7; no definite D call. CDR3 bases: TGTGCCAGCAGCTCAAACAACGAGCAGTACTTC. This sequence encodes CASSSNNEQYF.